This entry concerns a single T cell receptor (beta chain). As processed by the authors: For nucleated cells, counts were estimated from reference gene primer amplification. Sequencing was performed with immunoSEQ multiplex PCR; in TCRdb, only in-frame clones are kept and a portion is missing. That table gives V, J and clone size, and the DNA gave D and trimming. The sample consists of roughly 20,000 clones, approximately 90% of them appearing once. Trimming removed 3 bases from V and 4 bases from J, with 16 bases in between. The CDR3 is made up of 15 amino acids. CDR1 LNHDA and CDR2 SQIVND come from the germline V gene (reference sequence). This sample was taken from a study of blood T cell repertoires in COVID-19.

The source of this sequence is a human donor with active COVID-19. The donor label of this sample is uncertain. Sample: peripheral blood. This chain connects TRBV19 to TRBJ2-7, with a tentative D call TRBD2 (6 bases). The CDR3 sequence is CASSIGGTLIYEQYF. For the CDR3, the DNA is TGTGCCAGTAGTATTGGGGGGACTTTAATTTACGAGCAGTACTTC. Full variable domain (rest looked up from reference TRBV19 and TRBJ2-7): DGGITQSPKYLFRKEGQNVTLSCEQNLNHDAMYWYRQDPGQGLRLIYYSQIVNDFQKGDIAEGYSVSREKKESFPLTVTSAQKNPTAFYLCASSIGGTLIYEQYFGPGTRLTVT.